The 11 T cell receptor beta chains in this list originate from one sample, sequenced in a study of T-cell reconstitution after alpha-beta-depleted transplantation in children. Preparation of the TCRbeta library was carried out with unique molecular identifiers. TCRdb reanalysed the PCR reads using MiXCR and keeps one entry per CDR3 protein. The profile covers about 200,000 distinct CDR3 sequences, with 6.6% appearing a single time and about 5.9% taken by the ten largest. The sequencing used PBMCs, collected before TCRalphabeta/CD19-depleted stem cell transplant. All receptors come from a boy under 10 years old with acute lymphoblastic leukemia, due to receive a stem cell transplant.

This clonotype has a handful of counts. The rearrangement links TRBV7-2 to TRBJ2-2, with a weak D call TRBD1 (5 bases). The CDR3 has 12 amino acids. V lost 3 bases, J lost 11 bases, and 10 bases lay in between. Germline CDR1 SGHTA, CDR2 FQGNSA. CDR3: CASSLIGVELFF. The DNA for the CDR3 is TGTGCCAGCAGCTTGATAGGGGTCGAGCTGTTTTTT.

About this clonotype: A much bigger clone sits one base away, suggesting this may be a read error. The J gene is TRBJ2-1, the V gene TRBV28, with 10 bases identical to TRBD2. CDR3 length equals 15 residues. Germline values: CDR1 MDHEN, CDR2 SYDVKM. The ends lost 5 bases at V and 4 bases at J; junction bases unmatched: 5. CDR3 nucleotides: TGTGCCAGCAGTGCCAGCGGGAGGGGGTACAATGAGCAGTTCTTC. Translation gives CASSASGRGYNEQFF.

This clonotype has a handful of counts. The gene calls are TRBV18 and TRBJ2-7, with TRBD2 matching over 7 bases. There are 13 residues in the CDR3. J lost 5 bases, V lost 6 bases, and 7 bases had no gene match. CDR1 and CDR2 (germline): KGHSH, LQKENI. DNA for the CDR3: TGTGCCAGCTCCCTCCGGCGGGAGAACGAGCAGTACTTC. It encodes CASSLRRENEQYF.

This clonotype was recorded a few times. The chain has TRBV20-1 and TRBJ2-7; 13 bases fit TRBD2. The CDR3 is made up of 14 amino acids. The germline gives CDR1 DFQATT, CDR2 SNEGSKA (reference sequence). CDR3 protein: CSGTSGTRTYEQYF. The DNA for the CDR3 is TGCAGCGGGACTAGCGGGACTAGGACCTACGAGCAGTACTTC.

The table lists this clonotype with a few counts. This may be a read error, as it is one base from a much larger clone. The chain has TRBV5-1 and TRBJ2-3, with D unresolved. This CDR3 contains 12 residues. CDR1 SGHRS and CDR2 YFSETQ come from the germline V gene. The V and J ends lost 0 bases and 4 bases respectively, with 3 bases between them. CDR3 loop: CASSLEADTQYF. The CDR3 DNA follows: TGCGCCAGCAGCTTGGAAGCAGATACGCAGTATTTT.

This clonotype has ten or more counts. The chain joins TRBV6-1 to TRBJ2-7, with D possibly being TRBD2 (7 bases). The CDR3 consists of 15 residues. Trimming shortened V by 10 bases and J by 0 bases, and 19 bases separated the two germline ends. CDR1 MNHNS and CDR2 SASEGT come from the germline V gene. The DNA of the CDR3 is TGTGCCACTCGCGGGGGCGGGGTCCCCTCCTACGAGCAGTACTTC. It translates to CATRGGGVPSYEQYF.

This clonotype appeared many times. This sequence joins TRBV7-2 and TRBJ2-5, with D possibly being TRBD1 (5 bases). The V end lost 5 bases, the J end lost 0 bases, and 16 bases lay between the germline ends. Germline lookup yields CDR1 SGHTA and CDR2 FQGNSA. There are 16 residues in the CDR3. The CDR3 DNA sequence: TGTGCCAGCAGCAACGGACACACACGGTACCAAGAGACCCAGTACTTC. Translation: CASSNGHTRYQETQYF.

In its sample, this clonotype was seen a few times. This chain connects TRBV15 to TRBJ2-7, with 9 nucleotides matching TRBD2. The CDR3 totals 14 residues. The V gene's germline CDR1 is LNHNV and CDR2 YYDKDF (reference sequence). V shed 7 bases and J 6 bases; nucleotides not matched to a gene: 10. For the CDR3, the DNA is TGTGCCACCATGGCGGGAGGGCCGGCCGGCGAGCAGTACTTC. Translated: CATMAGGPAGEQYF.

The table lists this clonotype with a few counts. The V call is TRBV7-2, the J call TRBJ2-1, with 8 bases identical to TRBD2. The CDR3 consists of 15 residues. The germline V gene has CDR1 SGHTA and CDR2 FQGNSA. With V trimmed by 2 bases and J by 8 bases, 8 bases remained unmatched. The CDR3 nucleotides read TGTGCCAGCAGCTTATTAGCGGGGTTAAAGGATGAGCAGTTCTTC. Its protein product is CASSLLAGLKDEQFF.

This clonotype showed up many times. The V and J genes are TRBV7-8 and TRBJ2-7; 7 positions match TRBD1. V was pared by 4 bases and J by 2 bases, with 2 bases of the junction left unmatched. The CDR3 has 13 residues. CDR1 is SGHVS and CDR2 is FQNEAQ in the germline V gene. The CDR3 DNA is TGTGCCAGCAGCTGGACAGGACCCTACGAGCAGTACTTC. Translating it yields CASSWTGPYEQYF.

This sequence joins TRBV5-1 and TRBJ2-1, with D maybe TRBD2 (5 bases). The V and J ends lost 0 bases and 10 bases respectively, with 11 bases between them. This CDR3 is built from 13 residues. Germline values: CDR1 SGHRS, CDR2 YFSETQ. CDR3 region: CASSLGTPGEQFF. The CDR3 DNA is TGCGCCAGCAGCTTGGGAACGCCGGGGGAGCAGTTCTTC.